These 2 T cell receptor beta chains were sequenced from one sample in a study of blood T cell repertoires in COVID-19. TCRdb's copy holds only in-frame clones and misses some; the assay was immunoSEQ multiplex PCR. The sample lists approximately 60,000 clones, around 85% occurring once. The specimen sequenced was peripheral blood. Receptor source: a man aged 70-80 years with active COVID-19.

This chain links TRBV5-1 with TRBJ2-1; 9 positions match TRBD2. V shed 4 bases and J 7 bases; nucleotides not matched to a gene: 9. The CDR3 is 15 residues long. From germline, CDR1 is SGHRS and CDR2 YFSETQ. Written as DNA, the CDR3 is TGCGCCAGCAGCGCGGGACTAGCCTTGTGGAATGAGCAGTTCTTC. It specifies CASSAGLALWNEQFF.

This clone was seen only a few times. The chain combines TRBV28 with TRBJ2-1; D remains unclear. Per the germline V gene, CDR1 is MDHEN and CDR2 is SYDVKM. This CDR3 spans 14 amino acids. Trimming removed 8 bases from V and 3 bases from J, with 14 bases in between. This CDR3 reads CASSPVTDYNEQFF. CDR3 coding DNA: TGTGCCAGCTCCCCCGTTACTGACTACAATGAGCAGTTCTTC.